Presented here are 28 T cell receptor beta chains from one specimen sequenced in a study of T cell responses to AZD1222 COVID-19 vaccine. Some clones are missing from TCRdb's copy, which holds only in-frame ones; the method was immunoSEQ multiplex PCR. The sample shows 95,000 to 100,000 clones, about 88% of them seen only once. Material: peripheral blood, obtained on day 0 of AZD1222 vaccination. The receptors stem from an adult in good health.

This clone has a handful of counts. The V call is TRBV28, the J call TRBJ2-3; D not resolved. Germline V gene lookup returns CDR1 MDHEN and CDR2 SYDVKM. Trimming shortened V by 4 bases and J by 7 bases, and 6 bases separated the two germline ends. The CDR3 runs to 11 residues. The CDR3 spells CASSSRYTQYF. CDR3 sequence (DNA): TGTGCCAGCAGTTCAAGGTATACGCAGTATTTT.

This clone has just one count. V is TRBV5-6 and J is TRBJ2-1; 8 nucleotides line up with TRBD1. Germline V lookup: CDR1 SGHDT, CDR2 YYEEEE. The CDR3 extends over 17 amino acids. Trimming took 0 bases from V and 10 from J; bases not matched to a gene: 15. In DNA form, the CDR3 reads TGTGCCAGCAGCTTGGTTTTCCGCGGACAGGGACCTTTAGAGCAGTTCTTC. Protein product: CASSLVFRGQGPLEQFF.

The chain recombines TRBV7-3 with TRBJ2-7, with 9 bases that match TRBD1. The CDR3 spans 13 residues. CDR1 SGHTA and CDR2 FQGTGA come from the germline V gene. V lost 5 bases to trimming and J lost 7 bases; unmatched junction nucleotides: 6. The chain's CDR3 is CASSPGTGLEQYF. CDR3 in DNA: TGTGCCAGCAGCCCAGGGACAGGGCTAGAGCAGTACTTC.

With regard to this clone: Other DNA sequences of this sample code for an identical CDR3. The J gene is TRBJ1-3, the V gene TRBV7-9; 8 nucleotides line up with TRBD1. V was clipped by 3 bases and J by 1 base; unmatched bases: 2. Per the germline V gene, CDR1 is SEHNR and CDR2 is FQNEAQ (reference sequence). The CDR3 runs to 15 residues. For the CDR3, the DNA is TGTGCCAGCAGCTTCCAGGGGGCTTCTGGAAACACCATATATTTT. Protein product: CASSFQGASGNTIYF.

This clone was seen more than once but under ten times. V gene TRBV7-9 combines with J gene TRBJ2-3; D is possibly TRBD1 (6 bases). There are 16 residues in the CDR3. Germline V gene sequence: CDR1 SEHNR, CDR2 FQNEAQ (reference sequence). Trimming stripped 4 bases from V and 5 bases from J, with 19 bases between. The CDR3 DNA reads TGTGCCAGCAGCTCAAAAGACAGGACCTTTGGAGATACGCAGTATTTT. Amino acids: CASSSKDRTFGDTQYF.

A single count supports this clone. The V and J genes are TRBV5-1 and TRBJ1-1; weak D call: TRBD1 (5 bases). Germline CDR1 is SGHRS and CDR2 is YFSETQ. V shed 1 base and J shed 4 bases, with 14 bases lying between them. The CDR3 has 15 amino acids. DNA for the CDR3: TGCGCCAGCAGCTTGAGGGACGGGAGTGGCACTGAAGCTTTCTTT. It specifies CASSLRDGSGTEAFF.

V and J are TRBV7-2 and TRBJ1-5; D uncertain. V was shortened by 4 bases and J by 6 bases, with 7 bases between the two germline ends. The CDR3 extends over 12 amino acids. Germline CDR1 is SGHTA and CDR2 is FQGNSA. CDR3: CASSSPGQPQHF. CDR3 DNA sequence: TGTGCCAGCAGCTCGCCAGGTCAGCCCCAGCATTTT.

This chain's CDR3 is CASATGSGGYTF. CDR3 in DNA: TGTGCCAGCGCAACAGGGTCGGGTGGCTACACCTTC. The V gene is TRBV12-3 or TRBV12-4, the J gene TRBJ1-2, with D perhaps TRBD1 (6 bases). This CDR3 has 12 amino acids. Trimming shortened V by 8 bases and J by 7 bases, and 14 bases separated the two germline ends.

V gene TRBV29-1 combines with J gene TRBJ1-1, with D uncertain. V shed 4 bases and J shed 3 bases, with 12 bases lying between them. Germline CDR1 and CDR2: SQVTM and ANQGSEA. This CDR3 comprises 13 residues. As DNA, the CDR3 is TGCAGCGTTGTGCCATTGAGGGACACTGAAGCTTTCTTT. Translation: CSVVPLRDTEAFF.

This clone was seen a single time. The genes are TRBV7-9 and TRBJ2-1; D remains unclear. The length of the CDR3 is 11 residues. Germline CDR1 and CDR2: SEHNR and FQNEAQ (reference sequence). V lost 5 bases and J lost 4, with 3 bases in between. CDR3 protein: CASSGYNEQFF. CDR3 nucleotide sequence: TGTGCCAGCAGCGGGTACAATGAGCAGTTCTTC.

The chain couples TRBV3-1 (or the pseudogene TRBV3-2) to TRBJ1-6; no reliable D call. The CDR3 sequence is 12 residues long. Trimming stripped 2 bases from V and 9 bases from J, with 5 bases between. From germline, CDR1 is LGHDT and CDR2 YNNKEL (reference sequence). CDR3 DNA: TGTGCCAGCAGCCAAAGGTCTTCACCCCTCCACTTT. The encoded protein is CASSQRSSPLHF.

In this sample, this clone turned up once. The gene calls are TRBV18 and TRBJ2-7; 7 nucleotides agree with TRBD2. CDR1 KGHSH and CDR2 LQKENI come from the germline V gene. With V trimmed by 3 bases and J by 4 bases, 24 bases remained unmatched. The CDR3 has 20 amino acids. The CDR3 reads CASSPIAQGGEAFWPYEQYF. In DNA, the CDR3 is TGTGCCAGCTCACCGATAGCGCAGGGAGGGGAGGCATTTTGGCCTTACGAGCAGTACTTC.

The CDR3 bases are TGTGCCAGCAGTGAAAGGGTCAGCACAGATACGCAGTATTTT. Translated: CASSERVSTDTQYF. The V gene is TRBV6-1, the J gene TRBJ2-3; D gene ambiguous. V lost 2 bases to trimming and J lost 0 bases, with 6 bases between them. This CDR3 contains 14 residues. CDR1 MNHNS and CDR2 SASEGT come from the germline V gene.

The chain combines TRBV9 with TRBJ1-1; weak D call: TRBD1 (5 bases). V lost 0 bases, J lost 5 bases, and 17 bases lay in between. Germline values: CDR1 SGDLS, CDR2 YYNGEE. This CDR3 is 16 amino acids long. The CDR3 DNA reads as TGTGCCAGCAGCGTAGGATACCAAGGGGAAAGGACTGAAGCTTTCTTT. This codes for CASSVGYQGERTEAFF.

The chain carries TRBV28 and TRBJ1-5; 9 positions match TRBD1. The CDR3 is 15 amino acids. J lost 4 bases, V lost 6 bases, and 7 bases had no gene match. Germline CDR1 is MDHEN and CDR2 is SYDVKM. CDR3 region: CASSQSTGGNQPQHF. The CDR3 DNA follows: TGTGCCAGCAGCCAATCGACAGGGGGGAATCAGCCCCAGCATTTT. Supplemented by reference TRBV28 and TRBJ1-5, the full variable domain reads DVKVTQSSRYLVKRTGEKVFLECVQDMDHENMFWYRQDPGLGLRLIYFSYDVKMKEKGDIPEGYSVSREKKERFSLILESASTNQTSMYLCASSQSTGGNQPQHFGDGTRLSIL.

The chain has TRBV28 and TRBJ1-2, with D uncertain. Germline-derived CDR1 and CDR2 are MDHEN and SYDVKM. The germline V and J ends were trimmed by 6 bases and 5 bases, with 7 bases remaining between them. The CDR3 consists of 11 residues. This CDR3 reads CASRWRYGYTF. DNA of the CDR3: TGTGCCAGCAGATGGCGGTATGGCTACACCTTC.

V gene TRBV6-1 combines with J gene TRBJ1-2; D is uncertain. There are 12 residues in the CDR3. Germline CDR1 MNHNS, CDR2 SASEGT. Deletions cut 2 bases from V and 3 bases from J, with 4 bases between. The CDR3 protein is CASSESDYGYTF. CDR3 DNA: TGTGCCAGCAGTGAATCCGACTATGGCTACACCTTC.

The chain recombines TRBV3-1 (or the pseudogene TRBV3-2) with TRBJ2-7, with 7 bases matching TRBD2. The CDR3 is 17 amino acids. J lost 3 bases, V lost 6 bases, and 17 bases had no gene match. The germline gives CDR1 LGHDT, CDR2 YNNKEL (reference sequence). The CDR3 reads CASSPRPSSGISYEQYF. CDR3 nucleotide sequence: TGTGCCAGCAGTCCCCGACCCTCTAGCGGAATAAGCTACGAGCAGTACTTC.

This chain uses TRBV5-1 with TRBJ1-1; D ambiguous. The CDR3 has 15 amino acids. Trimming left V 4 bases short and J 1 base short, with 14 bases between. Germline CDR1 is SGHRS and CDR2 is YFSETQ. The CDR3 reads CASSGRLLRNTEAFF. The CDR3 bases are TGCGCCAGCAGCGGACGGCTATTAAGGAACACTGAAGCTTTCTTT.

This chain uses TRBV2 with TRBJ2-7; 9 bases are a match to TRBD1. J was trimmed by 5 bases and V by 6 bases; bases with no gene match: 2. This CDR3 has 12 amino acids. CDR1 is SNHLY and CDR2 is FYNNEI in the germline V gene. This CDR3 is CASSRDRDEQYF. Written as DNA, the CDR3 is TGTGCCAGCAGCCGGGACAGGGACGAGCAGTACTTC.

The chain recombines TRBV5-1 with TRBJ2-2; TRBD2 might be the D (8 bases). Trimming took off 0 bases at V and 6 bases at J, with 15 bases between the two ends. This CDR3 has 16 amino acids. The germline CDR1 and CDR2 sequences are SGHRS and YFSETQ. In DNA, the CDR3 is TGCGCCAGCAGCTTGGAAGCGGGAGACAGGGCCGGGGAGCTGTTTTTT. Its protein product is CASSLEAGDRAGELFF.

This clone appeared a single time. This chain links TRBV7-6 with TRBJ2-5; D remains unclear. Germline V lookup: CDR1 SGHVS, CDR2 FNYEAQ. The CDR3 length is 14 residues. The V and J ends lost 0 bases and 2 bases respectively, with 7 bases between them. The CDR3: CASSLAPVQETQYF. The DNA of the CDR3 is TGTGCCAGCAGCTTAGCGCCAGTACAAGAGACCCAGTACTTC.

The chain joins TRBV7-9 to TRBJ1-2; D might be TRBD1 (5 bases). V gave up 5 bases and J gave up 7 bases, with 20 bases separating them. CDR1 is SEHNR and CDR2 is FQNEAQ in the germline V gene (reference sequence). This CDR3 spans 15 amino acids. The CDR3 bases are TGTGCCAGCAGCCCCGCGCGTGATGTGAGGGGTGGCTACACCTTC. Encoded protein: CASSPARDVRGGYTF.

The chain has TRBV7-9 and TRBJ1-2; D is unresolved. The CDR3 covers 16 residues. Germline assignment: CDR1 SEHNR and CDR2 FQNEAQ (reference sequence). Trimming removed 4 bases at V and 3 bases at J, with 18 bases between. The CDR3 loop reads CASSSPPPLRDYGYTF. CDR3 bases: TGTGCCAGCAGCTCTCCCCCTCCACTGAGGGACTATGGCTACACCTTC.

The chain joins TRBV28 to TRBJ2-5; tentative D call: TRBD1 (6 bases). CDR3 size: 14 residues. CDR1 is MDHEN and CDR2 is SYDVKM in the germline V gene. Trimming cost V 2 bases and J 1 base, with 8 bases left between them. DNA for the CDR3: TGTGCCAGCAGTTTAGCAGGGGCCCAAGAGACCCAGTACTTC. Translation gives CASSLAGAQETQYF. Drawing the rest from reference TRBV28 and TRBJ2-5, the complete variable domain is DVKVTQSSRYLVKRTGEKVFLECVQDMDHENMFWYRQDPGLGLRLIYFSYDVKMKEKGDIPEGYSVSREKKERFSLILESASTNQTSMYLCASSLAGAQETQYFGPGTRLLVL.

The V call is TRBV27, the J call TRBJ2-1; 11 bases match TRBD2. This CDR3 is 15 amino acids long. Per germline, CDR1 MNHEY and CDR2 SMNVEV (reference sequence). V lost 7 bases and J lost 2; bases outside the gene matches: 4. CDR3 DNA: TGTGCCAGCACAGTAGCGGGAGGGCCCTACAATGAGCAGTTCTTC. Encoded protein: CASTVAGGPYNEQFF.

This chain joins TRBV10-3 and TRBJ2-2, with a weak D call TRBD2 (6 bases). The CDR3 contains 14 residues. Trimming cost V 6 bases and J 6 bases, with 14 bases left between them. CDR1 and CDR2 (germline): ENHRY, SYGVKD. CDR3 nucleotide sequence: TGTGCCATCAGCGGGAGCCTCGGGGCCGGGGAGCTGTTTTTT. This encodes CAISGSLGAGELFF.

The rearrangement uses TRBV18 and TRBJ2-1; D is unclear. V was shortened by 0 bases and J by 3 bases, with 12 bases between the two germline ends. Germline CDR1 reads KGHSH; CDR2 reads LQKENI. The CDR3 has 16 residues. Here the CDR3 DNA reads TGTGCCAGCTCACCACCGGGAAGCACACGCTACAATGAGCAGTTCTTC. This encodes CASSPPGSTRYNEQFF.